This TCR beta chain was identified in a study of early T cells in non-severe SARS-CoV-2 infection. TCRdb recomputed calls from the 5' RACE reads with MiXCR, one row per CDR3 protein. The sample holds tens of thousands of distinct CDR3 sequences, under 8.5% seen once. This clonotype was detected many times. Sequencing was performed on whole blood, taken at baseline. This clonotype was sampled from an adult who was a healthcare worker with PCR-confirmed SARS-CoV-2 infection or an uninfected control (not recorded which).

The CDR3 DNA reads TGTGCCAGCAGTGCCCAGCGGGGGGCCTACAATGAGCAGTTCTTC. This codes for CASSAQRGAYNEQFF. V usage is TRBV2 and J usage is TRBJ2-1; TRBD2 agrees at 9 bases. Trimming removed 4 bases from V and 2 bases from J; junction bases left unmatched: 3. The CDR3 length is 15 residues. The V gene's germline CDR1 is SNHLY and CDR2 FYNNEI.